The T cell receptor beta chain described here comes from a study of spatial heterogeneity in lung cancer. Across the whole study: Those follow-up PBMC samples that were available underwent sequencing, at a median interval of roughly 2 years following resection. Each unique TCR and UMI combination was seen more than ten times on average in raw reads.

Time point here: blood at routine non-recurrence follow-up after resection. Whole RNA was taken from tumor, nontumor lung or frozen PBMC; it was then sequenced unsorted. Worth noting for this clonotype: Its matching antigen is unknown.

Study-wide results and limits: Expanded tumor TCRs that were ubiquitous appeared in blood more at resection than follow-up.

Every TCR cDNA molecule bore its own unique molecular identifier. TCRdb called the 5' RACE reads again in MiXCR, with one record for every CDR3 protein. Counted here are some 110,000 distinct CDR3 sequences, more than 10% occurring once; the ten biggest clones make up around 16%. The input for sequencing was PBMCs, taken at follow-up. The TCR comes from a male donor with early-stage non-small cell lung cancer.

The CDR3 protein is CASSLDRGGEQYF. DNA of the CDR3: TGTGCCAGCAGTCTGGACAGGGGGGGCGAGCAGTACTTC. The rearrangement uses TRBV28 and TRBJ2-7; TRBD1 aligns across 10 bases. Losses at the gene ends were 5 bases for V and 6 bases for J; bases not matched to a gene: 4. Per the germline V gene, CDR1 is MDHEN and CDR2 is SYDVKM. This CDR3 contains 13 residues.